This T cell receptor beta chain was sequenced in a study of human T cells and chemical hapten exposure. On the study more broadly: During the roughly 24-week study period, patients had diphenylcyclopropenone applied to the scalp every week. TCR yields per sample varied, mainly owing to small pooled library volume differences.

Study results and caveats: No change in TCRs above 1 in 1000 frequency was produced by DPC sensitization. Expanded TCRs grouped into significantly more large CDR3 similarity clusters than controls produced.

Using its own MiXCR run on the RACE reads, TCRdb lists one record per CDR3 protein. The data contain 90,000 to 140,000 distinct CDR3 sequences, less than 40% of them singletons. This clonotype was counted a few times. What it binds is not known. Documented time point: patch test 3, about 24 weeks after DPC sensitization. Stated treatment: therapeutic diphenylcyclopropenone sensitization with weekly scalp DPC. This CDR3 spans 13 amino acids. Germline V gives CDR1 SQVTM, CDR2 ANQGSEA. The junction had 9 bases not matched to a gene; V was cut back by 6 bases and J by 5 bases. The receptor was isolated from a man in his forties with alopecia areata. Some clones in this sample may be carry-over from other donors' samples. The material was whole blood, obtained in connection with sensitization to the hapten diphenylcyclopropenone (DPC). The chain is built from TRBV29-1 and TRBJ2-7; 8 bases align to TRBD1. The CDR3 reads CSVRGPSGNEQYF. DNA of the CDR3: TGCAGCGTCAGGGGGCCGTCGGGGAACGAGCAGTACTTC.